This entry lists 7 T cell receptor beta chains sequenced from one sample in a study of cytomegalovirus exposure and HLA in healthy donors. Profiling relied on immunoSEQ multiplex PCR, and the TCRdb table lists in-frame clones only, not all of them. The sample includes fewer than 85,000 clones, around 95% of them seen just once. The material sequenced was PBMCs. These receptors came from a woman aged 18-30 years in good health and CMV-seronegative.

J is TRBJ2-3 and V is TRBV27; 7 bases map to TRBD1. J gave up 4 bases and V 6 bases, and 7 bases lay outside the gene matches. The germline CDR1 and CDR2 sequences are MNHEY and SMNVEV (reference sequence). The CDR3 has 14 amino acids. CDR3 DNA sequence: TGTGCCAGCAGCCAGACAGGGTCATCAGATACGCAGTATTTT. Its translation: CASSQTGSSDTQYF.

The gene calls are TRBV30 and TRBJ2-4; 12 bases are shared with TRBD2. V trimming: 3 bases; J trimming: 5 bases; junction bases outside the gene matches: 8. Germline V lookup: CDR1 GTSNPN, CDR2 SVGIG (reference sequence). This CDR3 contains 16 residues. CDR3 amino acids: CAWRDGTSGPENIQYF. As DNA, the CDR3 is TGTGCCTGGAGGGACGGGACTAGCGGGCCGGAAAACATTCAGTACTTC.

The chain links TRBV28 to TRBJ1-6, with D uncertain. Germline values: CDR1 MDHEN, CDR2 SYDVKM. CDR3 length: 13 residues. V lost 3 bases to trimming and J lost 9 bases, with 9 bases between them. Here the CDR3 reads CASSLTRGSPLHF. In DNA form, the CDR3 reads TGTGCCAGCAGTTTGACTAGAGGTTCACCCCTCCACTTT.

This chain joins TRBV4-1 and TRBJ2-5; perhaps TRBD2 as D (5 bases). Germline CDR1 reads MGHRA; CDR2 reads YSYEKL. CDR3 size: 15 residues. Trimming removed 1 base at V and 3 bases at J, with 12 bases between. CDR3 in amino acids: CASSQGGYPKETQYF. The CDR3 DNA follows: TGCGCCAGCAGCCAAGGCGGGTACCCGAAAGAGACCCAGTACTTC.

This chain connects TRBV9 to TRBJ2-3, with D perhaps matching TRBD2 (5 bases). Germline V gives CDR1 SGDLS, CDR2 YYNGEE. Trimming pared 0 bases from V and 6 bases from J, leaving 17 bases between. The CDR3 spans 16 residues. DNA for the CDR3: TGTGCCAGCAGCGTAGGGAGGAATTCGATCCTGGATACGCAGTATTTT. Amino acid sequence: CASSVGRNSILDTQYF.

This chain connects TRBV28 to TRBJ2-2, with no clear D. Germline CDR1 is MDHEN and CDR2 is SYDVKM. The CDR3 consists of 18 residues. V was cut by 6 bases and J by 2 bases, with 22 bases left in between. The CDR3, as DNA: TGTGCCAGCAGGTCCCCACAGATCGGCCAATTTAACACCGGGGAGCTGTTTTTT. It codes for CASRSPQIGQFNTGELFF.

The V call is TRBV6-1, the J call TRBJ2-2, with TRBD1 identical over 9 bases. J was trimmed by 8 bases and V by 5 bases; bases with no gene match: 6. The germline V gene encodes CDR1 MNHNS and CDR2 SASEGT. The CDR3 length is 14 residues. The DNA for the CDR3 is TGTGCCAGCAGTCCGGGACAGGGTATTGGGGAGCTGTTTTTT. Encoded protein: CASSPGQGIGELFF.